This TCR beta chain was recovered during a study of regulatory T cells in long-lasting Graves disease. Time point specified: persistent/refractory GD, antithyroid drugs over 5 years with positive TRAb. From PBMCs, RNA was extracted and then used to make the TCR library. The authors built TCR beta libraries using iRepertoire HTBI primers and Arm-PCR of CDR3 regions. Each CDR3 protein is one row after TCRdb ran MiXCR on the multiplex PCR reads. The data contain some 440,000 distinct CDR3 sequences, more than 20% of them seen just once; the ten biggest clones take up 6.5% to 10%. Germline V CDR1 and CDR2: SEHNR, FQNEAQ (reference sequence). The CDR3 totals 13 residues. V was clipped by 6 bases and J by 9 bases, with 12 bases between them.

This specimen consisted of peripheral blood mononuclear cells (PBMCs), obtained when the disease was refractory, from a patient treated with antithyroid drugs. The source is a female donor with Graves disease. The chain links TRBV7-9 to TRBJ1-6; tentatively, D is TRBD1 (5 bases). The CDR3 nucleotides read TGTGCCAGCAGACAAGACAGTGGTTCACCCCTCCACTTT. Protein: CASRQDSGSPLHF.